The 24 T cell receptor beta chains reported below all come from one sample, sequenced in a study of OX40 agonist ivuxolimab in advanced cancers. Measured with immunoSEQ multiplex PCR; TCRdb has only the in-frame clones, and not every one. The sample has about 86,000 clones; 91% are singletons. The material was CD4+ or CD8+ T cells sorted from blood, obtained in a trial of the OX40 agonist ivuxolimab. The receptor set was obtained from an adult with an advanced solid tumor such as melanoma, head and neck, liver or kidney cancer.

V and J are TRBV11-2 and TRBJ1-4; D remains unclear. With 4 bases removed from V and 2 bases from J, the gap between germline ends came to 11 bases. This CDR3 spans 15 amino acids. Germline assignment: CDR1 SGHAT and CDR2 FQNNGV. DNA of the CDR3: TGTGCCAGCAGCTCCCTGCTGGGGACTAATGAAAAACTGTTTTTT. Encoded protein: CASSSLLGTNEKLFF.

Comments on this clone: This specimen includes other DNA sequences encoding the same CDR3. V and J are TRBV9 and TRBJ2-7; D is ambiguous. This CDR3 spans 15 amino acids. In germline, CDR1 is SGDLS, CDR2 YYNGEE. V was pared by 0 bases and J by 0 bases, with 10 bases between. In DNA, the CDR3 is TGTGCCAGCAGCGTAGGCGGAGATAGCTCCTACGAGCAGTACTTC. This gives the protein CASSVGGDSSYEQYF.

CDR3 nucleotides: TGTGCCAGCAGTTACTCGACAGGCGAACCCTACGAGCAGTACTTC. Its translation: CASSYSTGEPYEQYF. The rearrangement joins TRBV6-5 to TRBJ2-7; tentatively, D is TRBD1 (6 bases). Between the trimmed V and J ends, which lost 0 bases and 2 bases, there was a span of 11 bases. Germline V lookup: CDR1 MNHEY, CDR2 SVGAGI. CDR3 length: 15 residues.

This chain links TRBV7-6 with TRBJ2-7; the D gene could be TRBD1 or TRBD2 (5 bases each). V was trimmed by 8 bases and J by 5 bases, leaving 16 bases between them. CDR1 is SGHVS and CDR2 is FNYEAQ in the germline V gene. The CDR3 runs 13 residues. Here the CDR3 reads CASGPRDLNEQYF. CDR3 DNA: TGTGCCAGCGGCCCCCGGGACCTAAACGAGCAGTACTTC. The entire variable domain, with the rest obtained from reference TRBV7-6 and TRBJ2-7, is as follows: GAGVSQSPRYKVTKRGQDVALRCDPISGHVSLYWYRQALGQGPEFLTYFNYEAQQDKSGLPNDRFSAERPEGSISTLTIQRTEQRDSAMYRCASGPRDLNEQYFGPGTRLTVT.

This chain links TRBV5-5 with TRBJ2-7; TRBD2 might be the D (6 bases). The ends were cut back, 3 bases at V and 3 bases at J, with 10 bases in the middle. The length of the CDR3 is 13 residues. Per germline, CDR1 SGHKS and CDR2 YYEKEE (reference sequence). CDR3 in amino acids: CASSSVGGYEQYF. In DNA form, the CDR3 reads TGTGCCAGCAGCTCCGTCGGGGGCTACGAGCAGTACTTC.

The gene calls are TRBV19 and TRBJ2-5, with 10 bases aligning to TRBD2. The CDR3 runs 18 residues. Trimming at V came to 3 bases and at J to 5 bases, leaving 15 bases not matched to a gene. Germline-derived CDR1 and CDR2 are LNHDA and SQIVND (reference sequence). The CDR3 DNA reads TGTGCCAGTAGTATCTGGGCTAGCGGGAGCCAAGGATGGGAGACCCAGTACTTC. Translation gives CASSIWASGSQGWETQYF.

The chain joins TRBV2 to TRBJ2-7; D call uncertain. CDR1 SNHLY and CDR2 FYNNEI come from the germline V gene. Trimming shortened V by 7 bases and J by 6 bases, and 7 bases separated the two germline ends. This CDR3 comprises 10 residues. CDR3 nucleotide sequence: TGTGCCAGCACCGGATCCGAGCAGTACTTC. It specifies CASTGSEQYF.

V is TRBV5-3 and J is TRBJ2-5; D is uncertain. TRBV5-3 is assigned to the ORF class and has an uncertain function. Trimming took off 2 bases at V and 4 bases at J, with 3 bases between the two ends. CDR3 length: 11 residues. CDR3 amino acids: CARSFRETQYF. The CDR3 DNA follows: TGTGCCAGAAGCTTTCGAGAGACCCAGTACTTC.

The chain joins TRBV29-1 to TRBJ2-5; 8 bases agree with TRBD2. Gene TRBJ2-7 matches the end of the DNA better, so the J call may be wrong. CDR3 length: 14 residues. CDR1 is SQVTM, CDR2 ANQGSEA, per germline. CDR3 nucleotide sequence: TGCAGCGCCGGAGGGGGACTAGGTTCCTACGAGCAGTACTTC. Residues: CSAGGGLGSYEQYF.

The rearrangement links TRBV11-2 to TRBJ2-7, with unresolved D. The CDR3 totals 15 residues. The germline V and J ends were trimmed by 5 bases and 3 bases, with 17 bases remaining between them. Germline V gene data show CDR1 as SGHAT and CDR2 as FQNNGV. The DNA for the CDR3 is TGTGCCAGCAGCCTTGAGGCATCCTTGGGCTACGAGCAGTACTTC. Translation gives CASSLEASLGYEQYF.

The sample holds one count of this clone. The chain is built from TRBV5-1 and TRBJ2-7; D is possibly TRBD1 (5 bases). CDR3 length: 13 amino acids. The V and J ends lost 5 bases and 7 bases respectively, with 16 bases between them. The germline gives CDR1 SGHRS, CDR2 YFSETQ. The CDR3: CASSPTGHGEQYF. In nucleotides, the CDR3 is TGCGCCAGCAGTCCTACAGGTCACGGGGAGCAGTACTTC.

The chain combines TRBV5-1 with TRBJ2-1, with 7 bases aligning to TRBD2. V lost 6 bases and J lost 3; bases outside the gene matches: 9. Germline loops: CDR1 SGHRS, CDR2 YFSETQ. The CDR3 loop spans 15 amino acids. CDR3 DNA sequence: TGCGCCAGCAATACCGGGACTATCCTCTACAATGAGCAGTTCTTC. This sequence encodes CASNTGTILYNEQFF. Full variable domain (outside the CDR3, taken from reference TRBV5-1 and TRBJ2-1): KAGVTQTPRYLIKTRGQQVTLSCSPISGHRSVSWYQQTPGQGLQFLFEYFSETQRNKGNFPGRFSGRQFSNSRSEMNVSTLELGDSALYLCASNTGTILYNEQFFGPGTRLTVL.

The chain carries TRBV19 and TRBJ2-2, with TRBD1 matching 7 bases. CDR3 size: 15 residues. Germline assignment: CDR1 LNHDA and CDR2 SQIVND (reference sequence). Losses at the gene ends were 5 bases for V and 5 bases for J; bases not matched to a gene: 8. CDR3 protein: CASSSDRVRTGELFF. Here the CDR3 DNA reads TGTGCCAGTAGTTCCGACAGGGTCAGGACCGGGGAGCTGTTTTTT.

The chain joins TRBV5-1 to TRBJ2-1; 7 bases line up with TRBD2. V lost 2 bases, J lost 4 bases, and 21 bases stayed unmatched. The CDR3 runs 20 residues. The germline V gene has CDR1 SGHRS and CDR2 YFSETQ. The CDR3 bases are TGCGCCAGCAGCTTTCCACGCAAAGATATACCCCTAGCGGTGTACAATGAGCAGTTCTTC. Amino acids: CASSFPRKDIPLAVYNEQFF.

At least ten counts were recorded for this clone. This CDR3 reads CASSQGQNNEKLFF. CDR3 DNA: TGTGCCAGCAGCCAAGGACAGAATAATGAAAAACTGTTTTTT. V gene TRBV4-2 combines with J gene TRBJ1-4, with a tentative D call TRBD1 (5 bases). Per the germline V gene, CDR1 is LGHNA and CDR2 is YNFKEQ. With 1 base removed from V and 4 bases from J, the gap between germline ends came to 7 bases. The CDR3 runs to 14 residues.

In its sample, this clone was seen once. V and J are TRBV2 and TRBJ1-4; no firm D call. The CDR3 extends over 14 amino acids. Per the germline V gene, CDR1 is SNHLY and CDR2 is FYNNEI. Between the trimmed V and J ends, which lost 6 bases and 8 bases, there was a span of 16 bases. The CDR3 loop reads CASSAQVGYEKLFF. CDR3 nucleotides: TGTGCCAGCAGCGCGCAGGTCGGGTACGAAAAACTGTTTTTT.

This sequence joins TRBV2 and TRBJ1-3; no definite D call. Trimming took off 4 bases at V and 4 bases at J, with 17 bases between the two ends. The V gene's germline CDR1 is SNHLY and CDR2 FYNNEI. The CDR3 sequence is 16 residues long. This CDR3 reads CASSAGRMGGGNTIYF. CDR3 sequence (DNA): TGTGCCAGCAGTGCCGGACGGATGGGAGGAGGAAACACCATATATTTT.

This chain joins TRBV2 and TRBJ1-1; the D is unclear. V lost 8 bases to trimming and J lost 0 bases, with 10 bases between them. The CDR3 runs to 13 residues. Germline lookup yields CDR1 SNHLY and CDR2 FYNNEI. CDR3 nucleotide sequence: TGTGCCAGCCCGACCCGAATGAACACTGAAGCTTTCTTT. As protein: CASPTRMNTEAFF.

The V and J genes are TRBV5-8 and TRBJ1-5; possible D gene TRBD1, 6 bases. Germline lookup yields CDR1 SGHTS and CDR2 YDEGEE. With 4 bases removed from V and 6 bases from J, the gap between germline ends came to 26 bases. The CDR3 runs to 18 residues. The CDR3 reads CASSGPLETYRVFQPQHF. The CDR3, as DNA: TGTGCCAGCAGCGGTCCCCTGGAAACCTACAGGGTTTTTCAGCCCCAGCATTTT.

This rearrangement joins TRBV4-1 to TRBJ2-5, with TRBD2 identical over 8 bases. The last part of the DNA fits TRBJ2-7 better; the J call may be wrong. Germline V lookup: CDR1 MGHRA, CDR2 YSYEKL. The CDR3 contains 14 residues. The CDR3 sequence is CASSQAGGVYEQYF. The DNA for the CDR3 is TGCGCCAGCAGCCAAGCGGGAGGGGTTTACGAGCAGTACTTC.

The gene calls are TRBV10-3 and TRBJ1-1, with 7 bases identical to TRBD1. This CDR3 has 12 residues. The V gene end was trimmed by 11 bases and the J gene end by 4 bases; junction bases not matched to a gene: 7. The germline CDR1 and CDR2 sequences are ENHRY and SYGVKD. CDR3 bases: TGTGCCGCATCTAACAGGGGCACTGAAGCTTTCTTT. Translation gives CAASNRGTEAFF.

The chain uses TRBV19 and TRBJ2-5, with D possibly TRBD1 on 6 matching bases. With 5 bases removed from V and 7 bases from J, the gap between germline ends came to 14 bases. The CDR3 runs 13 residues. Germline V gene lookup returns CDR1 LNHDA and CDR2 SQIVND (reference sequence). The CDR3 bases are TGTGCCAGTAGTCCACAGGGTCGTCCGACCCAGTACTTC. Translating gives CASSPQGRPTQYF.

This sequence joins TRBV6-5 and TRBJ2-2; D is uncertain. Trimming pared 1 base from V and 3 bases from J, leaving 9 bases between. Germline-derived CDR1 and CDR2 are MNHEY and SVGAGI. CDR3 length equals 15 residues. This CDR3 reads CASSYYNRDTGELFF. The DNA for the CDR3 is TGTGCCAGCAGTTACTATAACCGGGACACCGGGGAGCTGTTTTTT.

The chain recombines TRBV1 with TRBJ2-5; the D call TRBD2 from the table was never checked on the DNA. TRBV1 corresponds to a pseudogene. The CDR3 length is 15 residues. CDR3 sequence: CTSSQGLAGQETQYF. The CDR3 coding sequence is TGCACCAGCAGCCAAGGTCTAGCGGGACAAGAGACCCAGTACTTC.